Included here is one TCR beta chain sequence, with context. Its matching antigen is unknown. This sample is part of a study of T cells in localized non-small cell lung cancer. Germline V CDR1 and CDR2: SGHVS, FNYEAQ. The CDR3 contains 14 residues. V was cut by 1 base and J by 2 bases, with 9 bases left in between. Study observations and caveats: Uninvolved adjacent lung had higher T cell clonality than tumor and all other tissues. A higher density of T cells in blood coincided with extended overall survival. Sequencing involved a lone tumor region, leaving heterogeneity possible.

The table came from immunoSEQ multiplex PCR; TCRdb's copy has only in-frame clones and leaves some out. The sample holds some 80,000 clones, approximately 85% seen once. Sequencing was performed on peripheral blood, taken before any cancer treatment. The receptor comes from a man aged 35 to 69 with stage I lung adenocarcinoma. The chain couples TRBV7-6 to TRBJ2-7; a weak D match, TRBD2 (5 bases). CDR3 coding DNA: TGTGCCAGCAGCTTAGACCTACTAGCCTACGAGCAGTACTTC. This codes for CASSLDLLAYEQYF.